A single sample is the source of the 9 T cell receptor beta chains below, sequenced in a study of blood T cell repertoires in COVID-19. Sequenced by immunoSEQ multiplex PCR; TCRdb stores in-frame clones only, minus some. The sample lists more than 150,000 clones, 80% to 85% occurring once. The sample taken for sequencing was PBMCs or T cells enriched from blood (not recorded which). Source of these receptors: a woman aged 50 to 60 who had recovered from COVID-19.

V usage is TRBV3-1 (or the pseudogene TRBV3-2) and J usage is TRBJ2-7; TRBD1 is a possible D gene (6 bases). Trimming stripped 1 base from V and 4 bases from J, with 11 bases between. Germline values: CDR1 LGHDT, CDR2 YNNKEL (reference sequence). The CDR3 totals 14 residues. The CDR3 loop reads CASSQGPQGYEQYF. CDR3 nucleotide sequence: TGTGCCAGCAGCCAAGGTCCACAGGGTTACGAGCAGTACTTC.

The chain is built from TRBV6-5 and TRBJ2-2; D perhaps matches TRBD2 (6 bases). The germline V and J ends were trimmed by 8 bases and 2 bases, with 15 bases remaining between them. The V gene's germline CDR1 is MNHEY and CDR2 SVGAGI. The CDR3 length is 15 residues. The CDR3: CASLGGGTNTGELFF. The CDR3 bases are TGTGCCAGCCTGGGCGGCGGGACTAACACCGGGGAGCTGTTTTTT.

V gene TRBV27 combines with J gene TRBJ2-7; TRBD2 matches 12 bases. Looked up from germline, CDR1 is MNHEY and CDR2 is SMNVEV (reference sequence). The CDR3 has 15 amino acids. V trimming: 6 bases; J trimming: 3 bases; junction bases outside the gene matches: 6. CDR3 region: CASSGTSGGFYEQYF. The CDR3 region has the DNA TGTGCCAGCAGCGGTACTAGCGGGGGGTTCTACGAGCAGTACTTC.

Only a few counts were recorded for this clone. The chain recombines TRBV28 with TRBJ1-6; D is undetermined. Germline V CDR1 and CDR2: MDHEN, SYDVKM. V lost 6 bases, J lost 17 bases, and 20 bases lay in between. The CDR3 runs to 13 residues. The CDR3 nucleotides read TGTGCCAGCAGCACACCCTCCCGACGGGATTTCCACTTT. It codes for CASSTPSRRDFHF.

The chain recombines TRBV20-1 with TRBJ1-5; a possible D gene is TRBD1 (6 bases). This CDR3 is built from 14 residues. V was shortened by 3 bases and J by 1 base, with 10 bases between the two germline ends. Germline lookup yields CDR1 DFQATT and CDR2 SNEGSKA (reference sequence). DNA for the CDR3: TGCAGTGCTAGTAGTCAGGGGAGCAATCAGCCCCAGCATTTT. It translates to CSASSQGSNQPQHF.

This clone was detected once. The rearrangement joins TRBV15 to TRBJ2-1; 11 bases match TRBD2. Per the germline V gene, CDR1 is LNHNV and CDR2 is YYDKDF (reference sequence). The CDR3 contains 17 residues. V lost 1 base, J lost 3 bases, and 5 bases stayed unmatched. CDR3 amino acids: CATSRGKGTSGYNEQFF. CDR3 DNA sequence: TGTGCCACCAGCAGAGGTAAGGGGACTAGCGGCTACAATGAGCAGTTCTTC.

V usage is TRBV3-1 (or the pseudogene TRBV3-2) and J usage is TRBJ1-2, with no clear D. Germline values: CDR1 LGHDT, CDR2 YNNKEL (reference sequence). CDR3 length: 11 residues. The ends were cut back, 4 bases at V and 8 bases at J, with 8 bases in the middle. The CDR3 nucleotides are TGTGCCAGCAGCCTGTCGGGGGGCTACACCTTC. Residues: CASSLSGGYTF.

V gene TRBV24-1 combines with J gene TRBJ2-5; 9 bases are shared with TRBD1. This CDR3 spans 15 amino acids. V gave up 12 bases and J gave up 5 bases; unmatched junction bases: 15. Germline assignment: CDR1 KGHDR and CDR2 SFDVKD. CDR3 in amino acids: CAYVGDRARGETQYF. CDR3 DNA: TGTGCCTACGTGGGGGACAGGGCTCGGGGTGAGACCCAGTACTTC.

This clone came up once. The chain carries TRBV19 and TRBJ2-6; 9 bases line up with TRBD1. The V segment lost 5 bases and the J segment 4 bases; nucleotides outside the gene matches: 9. This CDR3 comprises 17 residues. Germline CDR1 and CDR2: LNHDA and SQIVND (reference sequence). CDR3 coding DNA: TGTGCCAGTAGTCGGTGGACAGGGGTGTTGGGGGCCAACGTCCTGACTTTC. Amino acid sequence: CASSRWTGVLGANVLTF.